This entry describes one T cell receptor (beta chain). Its target is unknown. The sample is drawn from a study of a mutant IDH1 vaccine in newly diagnosed glioma. Germline V gene data show CDR1 as MNHEY and CDR2 as SVGAGI. The CDR3 extends over 14 amino acids. The time point here: week 47, end of study. Vaccination used 300 ug of mutant IDH1 20-mer peptide per dose, with topical imiquimod. Astrocytomas that were new, WHO grade 3 or 4, IDH1-mutant and ATRX-lost were present in the donors. The protocol was immunoSEQ multiplex PCR, while the TCRdb copy is restricted to in-frame clones and leaves out a portion. The sample gives about 67,000 clones, roughly four fifths of which show up once; 3.8% is in the top ten.

This TCR came from a young man with glioma. The chain recombines TRBV6-5 with TRBJ2-5, with D possibly being TRBD1 (6 bases). The better agreement between TRBJ2-7 and the DNA end casts doubt on the J call. This specimen consisted of PBMCs, obtained from a glioma patient whose treatment included an IDH1 peptide vaccine. The CDR3 bases are TGTGCCAGCAGTTACTCGGACAGATCCTACGAGCAGTACTTC. Its translation: CASSYSDRSYEQYF.